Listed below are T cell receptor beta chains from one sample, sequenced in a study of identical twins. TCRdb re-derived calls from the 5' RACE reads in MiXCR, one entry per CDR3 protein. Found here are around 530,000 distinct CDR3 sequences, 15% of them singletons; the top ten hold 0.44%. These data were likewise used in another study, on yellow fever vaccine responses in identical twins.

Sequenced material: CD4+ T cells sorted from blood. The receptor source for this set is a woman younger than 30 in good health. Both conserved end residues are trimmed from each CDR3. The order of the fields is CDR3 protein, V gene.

SVAGRLASNEQF TRBV29-1
ASSRGGSYNSPLH TRBV6-1
ASSTGTSGRSYNEQF TRBV6-1
ASSEIPRPWGNEQF TRBV2
ASSTGTSVNIQY TRBV12-3/TRBV12-4
ASSLAATYEQY TRBV27
ASSYNSGANVLT TRBV6-5
ASSLEGGATEAF TRBV5-1
ASEAGLAGASEQF TRBV12-3/TRBV12-4
ASSYLDGPTYYNEQF TRBV19
ASSYGGLGSYEQY TRBV3-1
ASTLSGTSGRNEQF TRBV7-9
ASSQQLQGWETQY TRBV4-1
ASSPGQTIAKNIQY TRBV5-1
ASSLGIANEQF TRBV5-1
AISDLDEQF TRBV10-3
ASPRKPSPVAKNIQY TRBV7-8
ACTGQGRDTQY TRBV7-9
ASSPSGGPWGNEQF TRBV11-2
SVVAPNTEAF TRBV29-1
ASRPMGGSGTEAF TRBV12-3/TRBV12-4
ASSLGDRRLSKNIQY TRBV3-1
SARPSEAGVTDTQY TRBV20-1
ASRGADGNTEAF TRBV5-1
ASSSQQGGQVGYT TRBV28